Below, 24 T cell receptor beta chains from the same sample are listed, as sequenced in a study of regulatory T cells in long-lasting Graves disease. Building the TCR beta libraries relied on iRepertoire HTBI primers, and CDR3 regions underwent Arm-PCR. TCRdb independently ran MiXCR on the multiplex PCR reads; one entry per CDR3 protein. The table lists over 450,000 distinct CDR3 sequences, about 12% of them singletons, with approximately 9% in the top ten. Time point specified: newly diagnosed GD, antithyroid drugs for less than 3 months. Following extraction of RNA from PBMCs, that RNA was used to make the TCR library. The data also belong to a second study, concerning T cells in Graves' hyperthyroidism and ophthalmopathy.

The sequencing used peripheral blood mononuclear cells (PBMCs), collected at new diagnosis, from a patient treated with antithyroid drugs. These receptors all stem from a woman in her 30s with Graves disease.

This clonotype was recorded many times. The chain uses TRBV28 and TRBJ2-4, with D possibly TRBD2 on 6 matching bases. The germline V gene has CDR1 MDHEN and CDR2 SYDVKM. The length of the CDR3 is 13 residues. Trimming left V 6 bases short and J 6 bases short, with 12 bases between. The CDR3 DNA follows: TGTGCCAGCAGCCGGGACTCCCTAAACATTCAGTACTTC. Amino acid sequence: CASSRDSLNIQYF.

This clonotype was counted at least ten times. V is TRBV28 and J is TRBJ2-3; tentatively, D is TRBD2 (6 bases). Germline V gene sequence: CDR1 MDHEN, CDR2 SYDVKM. Trimming stripped 2 bases from V and 5 bases from J, with 20 bases between. This CDR3 is built from 17 residues. Here the CDR3 DNA reads TGTGCCAGCAGTTTAGGCTCCAGCCGGGCGGGACGAGATACGCAGTATTTT. This codes for CASSLGSSRAGRDTQYF.

The J gene is TRBJ2-7, the V gene TRBV19; 7 nucleotides match TRBD1. Trimming took 5 bases from V and 2 from J; bases not matched to a gene: 6. Germline values: CDR1 LNHDA, CDR2 SQIVND (reference sequence). CDR3 length: 14 residues. Here the CDR3 DNA reads TGTGCCAGTAGTTCGGCAGGGGGAACCTACGAGCAGTACTTC. Protein product: CASSSAGGTYEQYF.

The rearrangement links TRBV6-1 to TRBJ2-6; no definite D call. CDR1 is MNHNS, CDR2 SASEGT, per germline. This CDR3 region has 12 residues. Trimming removed 8 bases from V and 0 bases from J, with 2 bases in between. The CDR3 protein is CASASGANVLTF. For the CDR3, the DNA is TGTGCCAGCGCCTCTGGGGCCAACGTCCTGACTTTC.

The rearrangement uses TRBV11-3 and TRBJ2-3, with D maybe TRBD2 (9 bases). The length of the CDR3 is 20 residues. Germline CDR1 is SGHNT and CDR2 is YENEEA. Trimming removed 5 bases at V and 6 bases at J, with 33 bases between. CDR3 amino acids: CASSPTDRVILAGVQDTQYF. The CDR3, as DNA: TGTGCCAGCAGCCCGACGGACAGGGTGATTTTAGCGGGAGTCCAGGATACGCAGTATTTT.

This clonotype occurred many times. The chain joins TRBV6-1 to TRBJ1-6; no reliable D call. The V gene's germline CDR1 is MNHNS and CDR2 SASEGT. The CDR3 has 14 amino acids. Trimming shortened V by 5 bases and J by 11 bases, and 16 bases separated the two germline ends. The CDR3: CASSSTKANTPLHF. The CDR3 nucleotides are TGTGCCAGCAGTAGTACCAAGGCCAACACACCCCTCCACTTT.

This clonotype was detected ten times or more. The chain carries TRBV11-3 and TRBJ1-1; possibly TRBD1 for D (5 bases). The germline gives CDR1 SGHNT, CDR2 YENEEA. CDR3 length: 14 residues. The germline V and J ends were trimmed by 2 bases and 3 bases, with 10 bases remaining between them. The CDR3 DNA follows: TGTGCCAGCAGCTTACGACGGGACTACACTGAAGCTTTCTTT. Translated, it gives CASSLRRDYTEAFF.

This clonotype was counted between two and nine times. The rearrangement links TRBV27 to TRBJ2-3; the match to TRBD2 covers 7 bases. Germline V CDR1 and CDR2: MNHEY, SMNVEV (reference sequence). The CDR3 sequence is 17 residues long. The ends lost 5 bases at V and 1 base at J; junction bases unmatched: 12. The CDR3 DNA sequence: TGTGCCAGCAGTACATTTGGCCTCCGGGAGGGCACAGATACGCAGTATTTT. Its translation is CASSTFGLREGTDTQYF.

This clonotype was counted at least ten times. The gene calls are TRBV6-1 and TRBJ2-7, with D possibly being TRBD2 (6 bases). This CDR3 region has 12 residues. Deletions cut 10 bases from V and 3 bases from J, with 13 bases between. The germline V gene has CDR1 MNHNS and CDR2 SASEGT. As DNA, the CDR3 is TGTGCCACTAAGGAGGGCAACTACGAGCAGTACTTC. Translated: CATKEGNYEQYF.

The rearrangement uses TRBV6-2 or TRBV6-3 and TRBJ2-7; 10 positions match TRBD2. Germline V gene lookup returns CDR1 MNHEY and CDR2 SVGEGT. V was pared by 5 bases and J by 3 bases, with 10 bases of the junction left unmatched. This CDR3 contains 16 residues. The CDR3 DNA sequence: TGTGCCAGCAGTCTGCTAGCGGGAGTCTCGATCTACGAGCAGTACTTC. As protein: CASSLLAGVSIYEQYF.

The table lists this clonotype with a few counts. The genes are TRBV6-1 and TRBJ2-7; 8 nucleotides align to TRBD2. The CDR3 is 15 residues long. Germline values: CDR1 MNHNS, CDR2 SASEGT. V shed 6 bases and J 0 bases; nucleotides not matched to a gene: 7. The CDR3 region is CASSITGTSSYEQYF. CDR3 in DNA: TGTGCCAGCAGCATAACCGGGACTAGCTCCTACGAGCAGTACTTC.

The table lists this clonotype with many counts. The chain is built from TRBV24-1 and TRBJ1-1; D gene ambiguous. This CDR3 contains 11 residues. V was pared by 7 bases and J by 2 bases, with 4 bases between. Germline CDR1 KGHDR, CDR2 SFDVKD. The CDR3 loop reads CATRQNTEAFF. In DNA form, the CDR3 reads TGTGCCACCAGACAAAACACTGAAGCTTTCTTT.

This clonotype was observed many times. The J gene is TRBJ2-7, the V gene TRBV10-3; 8 bases align to TRBD2. V lost 6 bases and J lost 7; bases outside the gene matches: 23. The V gene's germline CDR1 is ENHRY and CDR2 SYGVKD. The CDR3 covers 18 residues. This chain's CDR3 is CAIREYVAGTSGFGEQYF. CDR3 DNA: TGTGCCATCAGGGAATACGTAGCGGGGACCTCGGGTTTCGGAGAGCAGTACTTC.

With respect to this clonotype: A read error may be the cause here, since a much bigger clone is one base away. V and J are TRBV7-9 and TRBJ1-4; no reliable D call. The germline V gene encodes CDR1 SEHNR and CDR2 FQNEAQ (reference sequence). The CDR3 has 15 residues. The DNA for the CDR3 is TGTGCCAGCAGCCCGGTCGGGGAGACTAATGGAAAACTGTTTTTT. Its protein product is CASSPVGETNGKLFF.

The CDR3 DNA reads TGTGCCAGCAGCCAAGGTACCGGCGGCCCCGCTGGGGCCAACGTCCTGACTTTC. As protein: CASSQGTGGPAGANVLTF. The J gene is TRBJ2-6, the V gene TRBV3-1; D is unresolved. From germline, CDR1 is LGHDT and CDR2 YNNKEL (reference sequence). V lost 1 base and J lost 2, with 15 bases in between. This CDR3 comprises 18 residues.

This clonotype was observed many times. This chain joins TRBV18 and TRBJ1-2, with 11 bases identical to TRBD1. The junction had 9 bases not matched to a gene; V was cut back by 6 bases and J by 6 bases. In germline, CDR1 is KGHSH, CDR2 LQKENI. The CDR3 runs 15 residues. The CDR3 here is CASSRQGQGENGYTF. As DNA, the CDR3 is TGTGCCAGCTCGCGCCAGGGACAGGGGGAAAATGGCTACACCTTC.

This chain uses TRBV18 with TRBJ2-5, with D hard to call. The CDR3 has 15 residues. Trimming pared 0 bases from V and 2 bases from J, leaving 10 bases between. In germline, CDR1 is KGHSH, CDR2 LQKENI. The CDR3 protein is CASSPPGRLQETQYF. CDR3 DNA: TGTGCCAGCTCACCACCGGGTCGCCTGCAAGAGACCCAGTACTTC.

This chain uses TRBV6-7 with TRBJ1-4, with a weak D call TRBD1 (6 bases). TRBV6-7 belongs to the ORF category, with a function that is uncertain. The CDR3 has 16 residues. V was trimmed by 0 bases and J by 5 bases, leaving 13 bases between them. CDR3 loop: CASSYSQGHENEKLFF. The DNA of the CDR3 is TGTGCCAGCAGTTACTCGCAGGGACACGAGAATGAAAAACTGTTTTTT.

The genes are TRBV19 and TRBJ2-1, with D possibly matching TRBD2 (6 bases). The CDR3 is 15 residues long. Germline CDR1 LNHDA, CDR2 SQIVND (reference sequence). The ends were cut back, 5 bases at V and 3 bases at J, with 14 bases in the middle. The chain's CDR3 is CASSEWREDYNEQFF. The CDR3, as DNA: TGTGCCAGTAGTGAATGGCGGGAAGACTACAATGAGCAGTTCTTC.

Worth noting for this clonotype: This may come from a read error, since a much larger clone is one base off. The V and J genes are TRBV27 and TRBJ1-1; no reliable D call. CDR3 length: 14 amino acids. Deletions cut 6 bases from V and 0 bases from J, with 11 bases between. Looked up from germline, CDR1 is MNHEY and CDR2 is SMNVEV (reference sequence). CDR3 sequence: CASRRLALNTEAFF. The CDR3, as DNA: TGTGCCAGCAGGCGGTTGGCTTTGAACACTGAAGCTTTCTTT.

There are many counts of this clonotype. The CDR3 loop is CASIAGLAAYEQYF. The CDR3 DNA reads as TGTGCCAGCATAGCGGGACTAGCGGCCTACGAGCAGTACTTC. The V call is TRBV2, the J call TRBJ2-7, with 11 bases identical to TRBD2. The CDR3 has 14 amino acids. Trimming cost V 7 bases and J 2 bases; bases outside gene matches: 4. CDR1 and CDR2 (germline): SNHLY, FYNNEI.

This clonotype was recorded many times. The CDR3 reads CASSDRGNLYEQYF. For the CDR3, the DNA is TGTGCCAGCAGTGACAGGGGGAATCTCTACGAGCAGTACTTC. The chain couples TRBV12-3 or TRBV12-4 to TRBJ2-7, with 9 bases lining up with TRBD1. V dropped 5 bases and J dropped 3; count of bases not matched to a gene: 5. The CDR3 length is 14 residues.

At least ten counts were recorded for this clonotype. The rearrangement uses TRBV14 and TRBJ2-2, with D hard to call. CDR3 length: 14 residues. CDR1 and CDR2 (germline): SGHDN, FVKESK. The V gene lost 4 bases and the J gene lost 2 bases, with 8 bases spanning the gap. The CDR3 region is CASSLYVNTGELFF. Here the CDR3 DNA reads TGTGCCAGCAGCCTATACGTCAACACCGGGGAGCTGTTTTTT.

On this clonotype: A much bigger clone sits one base away, suggesting this may be a read error. This chain connects TRBV27 to TRBJ2-3; possibly TRBD1 or TRBD2 for D (5 bases each). The CDR3 spans 15 residues. Germline loops: CDR1 MNHEY, CDR2 SMNVEV (reference sequence). This CDR3 reads CAGSSWGGRQATQYF. DNA for the CDR3: TGTGCCGGCAGCTCTTGGGGCGGGCGTCAAGCTACGCAGTATTTT.